The rows below give T cell receptor beta chains drawn from one sample of a study of blood T cell repertoires in COVID-19. This table comes from immunoSEQ multiplex PCR, and its TCRdb copy is limited to in-frame clones, with some not included. Counted here are around 130,000 clones, approximately 86% occurring once; the ten biggest clones make up about 16%. The sample consisted of peripheral blood. The source is a woman aged 45 to 65 who had recovered from COVID-19. Each CDR3 is given with its conserved first and last residue. Fields, in order: clone size, V gene, J gene, D gene, CDR3 protein, CDR3 DNA. A D gene is named only where the DNA matches it firmly. A clone size is listed for some rows: how often the clone was seen (once, few, many), or a class if it is expanded.

.	TRBV5-4	TRBJ2-7	.	CASSSTSTYEQYF	TGTGCCAGCAGCTCGACTAGTACGTACGAGCAGTACTTC
.	TRBV14	TRBJ1-1	.	CASSPRGNTEAFF	TGTGCCAGCAGCCCCCGGGGGAACACTGAAGCTTTCTTT
.	TRBV28	TRBJ2-5	TRBD1	CASSLGGTGDQETQYF	TGTGCCAGCAGCCTGGGGGGGACAGGGGACCAAGAGACCCAGTACTTC
.	TRBV5-4	TRBJ2-1	.	CASSSGLTYNEQFF	TGTGCCAGCAGCTCAGGGCTAACCTACAATGAGCAGTTCTTC
.	TRBV5-5	TRBJ2-3	TRBD2	CASSSGLAIADTQYF	TGTGCCAGCAGCTCGGGACTAGCGATCGCAGATACGCAGTATTTT
.	TRBV20-1	TRBJ2-1	.	CSASYGAHQFF	TGCAGTGCTAGTTATGGGGCCCACCAGTTCTTC
.	TRBV7-8	TRBJ1-1	.	CASSRTRMNTEAFF	TGTGCCAGCAGCCGGACACGTATGAACACTGAAGCTTTCTTT
.	TRBV6-5	TRBJ1-4	TRBD1	CASRPGQGDIEKLFF	TGTGCCAGCAGACCTGGACAGGGAGATATCGAAAAACTGTTTTTT
.	TRBV4-3	TRBJ1-4	.	CASSQVPTSGSNEKLFF	TGCGCCAGCAGCCAAGTCCCCACGTCAGGGTCTAATGAAAAACTGTTTTTT
few	TRBV19	TRBJ2-3	TRBD2	CASGLADYTDTQYF	TGTGCCAGTGGACTAGCGGATTACACAGATACGCAGTATTTT
.	TRBV19	TRBJ2-7	TRBD1	CASSMKGQGDYEQYF	TGTGCCAGTAGTATGAAAGGGCAGGGGGACTACGAGCAGTACTTC
few	TRBV18	TRBJ2-2	.	CASSRDRAGGTGELFF	TGTGCCAGCTCACGTGACAGGGCGGGAGGAACCGGGGAGCTGTTTTTT
.	TRBV10-1	TRBJ2-2	.	CASSDPRGAGELFF	TGCGCCAGCAGTGACCCCAGGGGGGCTGGGGAGCTGTTTTTT
.	TRBV6-2/TRBV6-3	TRBJ2-3	TRBD1	CASSPGQGRSDTQYF	TGTGCCAGCAGTCCGGGACAGGGAAGGTCGGATACGCAGTATTTT
few	TRBV6-5	TRBJ2-5	TRBD2	CASSRRGAAQETQYF	TGTGCCAGCAGTAGGCGGGGGGCGGCCCAAGAGACCCAGTACTTC
.	TRBV19	TRBJ2-3	TRBD2	CASSSRYSAGASTDTQYF	TGTGCCAGTAGTTCTCGGTACTCAGCGGGGGCGAGCACAGATACGCAGTATTTT
.	TRBV24-1	TRBJ2-7	.	CATSDTGRGYEQYF	TGTGCCACCAGTGACACAGGGCGCGGATACGAGCAGTACTTC
.	TRBV24-1	TRBJ2-1	.	CATSDQDSYNEQFF	TGTGCCACCAGTGACCAGGACTCCTACAATGAGCAGTTCTTC
once	TRBV5-4	TRBJ2-2	TRBD1	CASSFTGGATGELFF	TGTGCCAGCAGCTTCACAGGGGGCGCGACCGGGGAGCTGTTTTTT
.	TRBV6-2/TRBV6-3	TRBJ1-1	.	CASSPLYRVAFF	TGTGCCAGCAGCCCCCTTTACAGGGTAGCTTTCTTT
.	TRBV5-4	TRBJ1-2	.	CASSLEWGRLTYGYTF	TGTGCCAGCAGCTTGGAATGGGGCAGGCTCACTTATGGCTACACCTTC
.	TRBV19	TRBJ2-1	.	CASSIDSYNEQFF	TGTGCCAGTAGTATAGATTCTTACAATGAGCAGTTCTTC
.	TRBV10-1	TRBJ2-3	.	CASSEQAGTQYF	TGCGCCAGCAGTGAGCAGGCAGGGACGCAGTATTTT
.	TRBV7-8	TRBJ1-4	.	CASSPRAGGEKLFF	TGTGCCAGCAGCCCGAGGGCAGGTGGGGAAAAACTGTTTTTT
once	TRBV6-5	TRBJ1-6	TRBD1	CASSFTGDNSPLHF	TGTGCCAGCAGTTTCACAGGGGACAATTCACCCCTCCACTTT
.	TRBV2	TRBJ1-2	TRBD1	CASSPDRGGYYGYTF	TGTGCCAGCAGTCCGGACAGGGGAGGCTACTATGGCTACACCTTC
.	TRBV9	TRBJ2-7	TRBD1	CASSVGLDRVSHEQYF	TGTGCCAGCAGCGTAGGTTTGGACAGGGTCTCCCACGAGCAGTACTTC
.	TRBV7-8	TRBJ2-5	.	CASSPGTPYQETQYF	TGTGCCAGCAGCCCGGGGACACCGTACCAAGAGACCCAGTACTTC
once	TRBV20-1	TRBJ1-3	.	CSAPSGTIYF	TGCAGTGCTCCGTCGGGCACCATATATTTT
.	TRBV23-1	TRBJ1-1	.	CASSQSSGDAEAFF	TGCGCCAGCAGTCAATCCTCGGGGGACGCTGAAGCTTTCTTT
.	TRBV7-8	TRBJ1-2	.	CASSSLGGSGYTF	TGTGCCAGCAGCTCTCTCGGGGGATCTGGCTACACCTTC
.	TRBV30	TRBJ2-5	.	CAWSVQVKETQYF	TGTGCCTGGAGTGTACAAGTAAAAGAGACCCAGTACTTC
.	TRBV5-6	TRBJ2-5	TRBD2	CASSLELAGGRRQETQYF	TGTGCCAGCAGCTTGGAACTAGCGGGAGGCCGCCGCCAAGAGACCCAGTACTTC
.	TRBV7-2	TRBJ2-5	TRBD1	CASSYDSGTGQETQYF	TGTGCCAGCAGCTACGACTCCGGGACAGGGCAAGAGACCCAGTACTTC
.	TRBV15	TRBJ2-7	.	CATSRDRYEQYF	TGTGCCACCAGCAGAGATCGCTACGAGCAGTACTTC
.	TRBV30	TRBJ1-1	.	CAWSQRLRNTEAFF	TGTGCCTGGAGTCAACGACTTAGGAACACTGAAGCTTTCTTT
.	TRBV7-3	TRBJ2-1	.	CASSLTPSSYNEQFF	TGTGCCAGCAGCTTAACGCCTAGCTCCTACAATGAGCAGTTCTTC
.	TRBV6-1	TRBJ1-5	.	CASSEWGVGSNQPQHF	TGTGCCAGCAGTGAATGGGGCGTCGGTAGCAATCAGCCCCAGCATTTT
.	TRBV2	TRBJ2-1	TRBD1	CASSDRGQGIYNEQFF	TGTGCCAGCAGTGATCGTGGACAGGGAATCTACAATGAGCAGTTCTTC
.	TRBV7-8	TRBJ2-3	.	CASSLAPWEFRRRTDTQYF	TGTGCCAGCAGCTTAGCGCCATGGGAGTTCCGCCGCCGGACAGATACGCAGTATTTT
.	TRBV25-1	TRBJ1-6	.	CASSDQREWDSPLHF	TGTGCCAGCAGTGATCAACGGGAATGGGATTCACCCCTCCACTTT
.	TRBV3-1/TRBV3-2	TRBJ1-2	.	CASSRSAGAPHGYTF	TGTGCCAGCAGCCGCAGTGCGGGGGCTCCTCATGGCTACACCTTC
.	TRBV7-9	TRBJ2-1	.	CASSLALTSRDEQFF	TGTGCCAGCAGCTTAGCGCTAACTAGCAGGGATGAGCAGTTCTTC
.	TRBV7-9	TRBJ1-1	.	CASFGRGTHTEAFF	TGTGCCAGCTTCGGGAGGGGGACCCACACTGAAGCTTTCTTT
.	TRBV7-2	TRBJ2-5	TRBD2	CASSSSGRVDETQYF	TGTGCCAGCAGTTCAAGCGGGAGGGTAGACGAGACCCAGTACTTC
.	TRBV5-5	TRBJ1-5	TRBD1	CASSLGPDRVVQPQHF	TGTGCCAGCAGCTTGGGACCTGACAGGGTGGTACAGCCCCAGCATTTT
.	TRBV5-1	TRBJ2-3	.	CASSLNGLTDTQYF	TGCGCCAGCAGCTTGAACGGACTCACAGATACGCAGTATTTT
.	TRBV10-1	TRBJ2-1	TRBD2	CASSESRGRIHNEQFF	TGCGCCAGCAGTGAGTCGCGCGGGAGAATACACAATGAGCAGTTCTTC
.	TRBV6-1	TRBJ1-3	TRBD1	CASSDDRGSGNTIYF	TGTGCCAGCAGTGACGACAGGGGCTCTGGAAACACCATATATTTT
.	TRBV30	TRBJ1-6	.	CAWSVVSWHSAAWESSYNSPLHF	TGTGCCTGGAGTGTAGTTAGTTGGCACTCAGCGGCGTGGGAAAGCTCCTATAATTCACCCCTCCACTTT